Listed here are 26 T cell receptor beta chains from one sample, sequenced in a study of CD8+ T cells in alopecia areata. Treatment given: oral pan-JAK inhibitor, 5-10 mg twice daily. RNA, once extracted, was reverse transcribed into cDNA for use as the sequencing template. Using immunoSEQ multiplex PCR, the repertoire was profiled, and TCRdb retains in-frame clones only, with some absent. The sample lists under 300,000 clones, 60% occurring once. The sequenced sample was CD4+ T cells sorted from blood, obtained between weeks 51 and 52, from a patient treated with tofacitinib. These receptors came from a human donor with alopecia areata.

The table lists this clone with a few counts. In the same sample, other DNA sequences code for this CDR3. The genes are TRBV5-1 and TRBJ2-2, with D unresolved. The CDR3 runs to 13 residues. Trimming took 4 bases from V and 3 from J, leaving 7 bases between them. CDR1 is SGHRS, CDR2 YFSETQ, per germline. CDR3 in DNA: TGCGCCAGCAGCCCTGGGGACACCGGGGAGCTGTTTTTT. This encodes CASSPGDTGELFF.

The gene calls are TRBV2 and TRBJ1-1, with no clear D. The CDR3 is 12 amino acids. Trimming took off 4 bases at V and 3 bases at J, with 6 bases between the two ends. Per the germline V gene, CDR1 is SNHLY and CDR2 is FYNNEI. DNA for the CDR3: TGTGCCAGCAGTGTTTCGGACACTGAAGCTTTCTTT. Translating it yields CASSVSDTEAFF.

The V gene is TRBV19, the J gene TRBJ2-5, with a tentative D call TRBD2 (6 bases). CDR1 is LNHDA and CDR2 is SQIVND in the germline V gene (reference sequence). V shed 3 bases and J shed 2 bases, with 13 bases lying between them. This CDR3 contains 15 residues. DNA of the CDR3: TGTGCCAGTAGTATTGGGGGGACTCTTCAAGAGACCCAGTACTTC. It encodes CASSIGGTLQETQYF. Using reference TRBV19 and TRBJ2-5 for the parts outside the CDR3, the full variable domain is DGGITQSPKYLFRKEGQNVTLSCEQNLNHDAMYWYRQDPGQGLRLIYYSQIVNDFQKGDIAEGYSVSREKKESFPLTVTSAQKNPTAFYLCASSIGGTLQETQYFGPGTRLLVL.

This clone occurred a few times. The CDR3 is CASAGTGWTSNQPQHF. The CDR3 DNA reads as TGTGCCAGCGCTGGGACAGGGTGGACTAGCAATCAGCCCCAGCATTTT. The chain couples TRBV6-6 to TRBJ1-5; 9 bases match TRBD1. The V and J ends lost 8 bases and 0 bases, in that order; junction bases with no gene match: 8. The CDR3 consists of 16 residues. Germline loops: CDR1 MNHNY, CDR2 SVGAGI (reference sequence).

This clone showed up just once. The genes are TRBV18 and TRBJ2-2, with no clear D. This CDR3 has 14 amino acids. Germline lookup yields CDR1 KGHSH and CDR2 LQKENI. Deletions cut 5 bases from V and 1 base from J, with 8 bases between. CDR3 nucleotides: TGTGCCAGCTCAATCGGCTGGAACACCGGGGAGCTGTTTTTT. Residues: CASSIGWNTGELFF.

This clone was picked up a small number of times. V gene TRBV30 combines with J gene TRBJ1-4; no clear D gene. The CDR3 spans 12 residues. From germline, CDR1 is GTSNPN and CDR2 SVGIG (reference sequence). V was shortened by 1 base and J by 12 bases, with 12 bases between the two germline ends. The CDR3 loop is CAWSGGGPQLFF. CDR3 nucleotides: TGTGCCTGGAGTGGCGGCGGGCCGCAACTGTTTTTT. Supplemented by reference TRBV30 and TRBJ1-4, the full variable domain reads SQTIHQWPATLVQPVGSPLSLECTVEGTSNPNLYWYRQAAGRGLQLLFYSVGIGQISSEVPQNLSASRPQDRQFILSSKKLLLSDSGFYLCAWSGGGPQLFFGSGTQLSVL.

The chain links TRBV11-2 to TRBJ1-6; unclear D gene. This CDR3 region has 14 residues. Per the germline V gene, CDR1 is SGHAT and CDR2 is FQNNGV. The ends were cut back, 1 base at V and 10 bases at J, with 11 bases in the middle. CDR3 bases: TGTGCCAGCAGCTTAGGTCGGCAGTCCTCACCCCTCCACTTT. It encodes CASSLGRQSSPLHF.

The CDR3 nucleotides are TGTGCCAGCAGCTTAACCCGTGGGAGCGGGGGAGGCACCGGGGAGCTGTTTTTT. This sequence encodes CASSLTRGSGGGTGELFF. This chain uses TRBV7-3 with TRBJ2-2, with 8 bases matching TRBD2. Germline V gene sequence: CDR1 SGHTA, CDR2 FQGTGA. This CDR3 is 18 amino acids long. V shed 0 bases, J shed 4 bases, and the junction held 10 bases outside the gene matches.

On this clone: The identical CDR3 is also encoded by other nucleotide sequences in the sample. The chain is built from TRBV30 and TRBJ1-6; no definite D call. Germline-derived CDR1 and CDR2 are GTSNPN and SVGIG (reference sequence). V lost 1 base and J 6 bases, leaving 4 bases between the germline ends. There are 12 residues in the CDR3. The CDR3 DNA reads TGTGCCTGGAGTGAGGGTAATTCACCCCTCCACTTT. Protein product: CAWSEGNSPLHF.

The table lists this clone with many counts. This CDR3 is CASSVDLAGGRRETQYF. CDR3 bases: TGTGCCAGCAGCGTAGATCTAGCGGGGGGGCGTCGGGAGACCCAGTACTTC. The genes are TRBV7-2 and TRBJ2-5, with 12 nucleotides matching TRBD2. Germline V CDR1 and CDR2: SGHTA, FQGNSA. Trimming cost V 5 bases and J 5 bases; bases outside gene matches: 12. The CDR3 runs to 17 residues.

The chain uses TRBV19 and TRBJ2-5; no firm D call. Per the germline V gene, CDR1 is LNHDA and CDR2 is SQIVND (reference sequence). Trimming removed 0 bases from V and 5 bases from J, with 13 bases in between. The CDR3 runs 15 residues. CDR3 nucleotides: TGTGCCAGTAGTATAGATCGAGCCGGTCGGGAGACCCAGTACTTC. It codes for CASSIDRAGRETQYF. The full variable domain, with the rest looked up from reference TRBV19 and TRBJ2-5, is DGGITQSPKYLFRKEGQNVTLSCEQNLNHDAMYWYRQDPGQGLRLIYYSQIVNDFQKGDIAEGYSVSREKKESFPLTVTSAQKNPTAFYLCASSIDRAGRETQYFGPGTRLLVL.

V gene TRBV5-6 combines with J gene TRBJ2-3; D may match TRBD1 or TRBD2 (5 bases each). The CDR3 has 14 residues. Trimming left V 2 bases short and J 0 bases short, with 7 bases between. In germline, CDR1 is SGHDT, CDR2 YYEEEE. This chain's CDR3 is CASSFGDSTDTQYF. In DNA form, the CDR3 reads TGTGCCAGCAGCTTTGGGGACAGCACAGATACGCAGTATTTT.

In this sample, this clone turned up many times. This chain connects TRBV5-4 to TRBJ2-1, with 11 positions matching TRBD2. The CDR3 length is 16 residues. J lost 4 bases, V lost 3 bases, and 6 bases had no gene match. The germline V gene encodes CDR1 SGHNT and CDR2 YYREEE (reference sequence). The CDR3 DNA follows: TGTGCCAGCAGCTCGGAGCTAGCGGGGGGTTACAATGAGCAGTTCTTC. Translating gives CASSSELAGGYNEQFF.

The gene calls are TRBV7-6 and TRBJ2-5; perhaps TRBD2 as D (6 bases). The V gene's germline CDR1 is SGHVS and CDR2 FNYEAQ. The V end was cut by 2 bases, the J end by 1 base, with 8 bases between. This CDR3 has 14 amino acids. CDR3 sequence (DNA): TGTGCCAGCAGCTTAAACGGGGGCCAAGAGACCCAGTACTTC. It yields the protein CASSLNGGQETQYF.

This rearrangement joins TRBV29-1 to TRBJ1-1, with TRBD1 as a possible D gene (5 bases). Germline V gene lookup returns CDR1 SQVTM and CDR2 ANQGSEA. This CDR3 has 12 residues. The CDR3 DNA reads TGCACCGGCGGGGCACGGAACACTGAAGCTTTCTTT. Encoded protein: CTGGARNTEAFF.

This sequence joins TRBV27 and TRBJ1-2; D perhaps matches TRBD1 (6 bases). This CDR3 has 15 amino acids. The V gene's germline CDR1 is MNHEY and CDR2 SMNVEV (reference sequence). V shed 5 bases and J shed 3 bases, with 16 bases lying between them. The DNA of the CDR3 is TGTGCCAGCAGTCGCTTACAACAGGGTGACTATGGCTACACCTTC. Translated, it gives CASSRLQQGDYGYTF.

The chain couples TRBV21-1 to TRBJ2-5; TRBD1 was called by the table and not checked on the DNA. TRBV21-1 is flagged as a pseudogene. CDR3 length equals 13 residues. The CDR3 DNA sequence: TGTGCCAGGAGCGGGGCCTTACGAGAGACCCAGTACTTC. It translates to CARSGALRETQYF.

This clone was seen a single time. V gene TRBV15 combines with J gene TRBJ2-6, with D possibly TRBD1 on 5 matching bases. The germline V gene has CDR1 LNHNV and CDR2 YYDKDF (reference sequence). With 1 base removed from V and 3 bases from J, the gap between germline ends came to 10 bases. The CDR3 is made up of 16 amino acids. As DNA, the CDR3 is TGTGCCACCAGCAGAGGCCAGGGTGTTGGGGCCAACGTCCTGACTTTC. Its translation: CATSRGQGVGANVLTF. Variable domain in full (rest from reference TRBV15 and TRBJ2-6): DAMVIQNPRYQVTQFGKPVTLSCSQTLNHNVMYWYQQKSSQAPKLLFHYYDKDFNNEADTPDNFQSRRPNTSFCFLDIRSPGLGDTAMYLCATSRGQGVGANVLTFGAGSRLTVL.

The chain has TRBV25-1 and TRBJ1-5, with 7 bases lining up with TRBD1. The CDR3 is made up of 14 amino acids. Germline V gene lookup returns CDR1 MGHDK and CDR2 SYGVNS. V shed 4 bases, J shed 3 bases, and the junction held 3 bases outside the gene matches. The DNA for the CDR3 is TGTGCCAGCAGTGGGGGACAGACCAATCAGCCCCAGCATTTT. Amino acids: CASSGGQTNQPQHF.

The J gene is TRBJ2-3, the V gene TRBV4-3, with TRBD2 identical over 12 bases. This CDR3 is built from 18 residues. CDR1 is LGHNA and CDR2 is YSLEER in the germline V gene. With 4 bases clipped from V and 5 bases from J, the junction kept 13 bases outside the gene matches. The chain's CDR3 is CASSRSGLAGGHRDTQYF. DNA for the CDR3: TGCGCCAGCAGCCGATCAGGGCTAGCGGGGGGGCATAGAGATACGCAGTATTTT.

The chain is built from TRBV4-2 and TRBJ1-1; D remains ambiguous. CDR3 length: 13 amino acids. V was cut by 1 base and J by 2 bases, with 5 bases left in between. Germline CDR1 reads LGHNA; CDR2 reads YNFKEQ. CDR3 DNA sequence: TGTGCCAGCAGCCAAGTACCAAACACTGAAGCTTTCTTT. Translated: CASSQVPNTEAFF.

V is TRBV9 and J is TRBJ2-5; no definite D call. Trimming took 4 bases from V and 5 from J, leaving 9 bases between them. CDR1 SGDLS and CDR2 YYNGEE come from the germline V gene. The length of the CDR3 is 12 residues. The CDR3 reads CASSPQGETQYF. CDR3 DNA: TGTGCCAGCAGCCCGCAAGGGGAGACCCAGTACTTC.

This clone was seen a few times. The V gene is TRBV27, the J gene TRBJ1-4; tentative D call: TRBD1 (5 bases). The CDR3 has 14 residues. The V gene's germline CDR1 is MNHEY and CDR2 SMNVEV (reference sequence). Trimming removed 4 bases at V and 10 bases at J, with 16 bases between. CDR3 nucleotides: TGTGCCAGCAGTTGGCAGGGAGGAGACGGAAAACTGTTTTTT. Its translation: CASSWQGGDGKLFF.

This chain connects TRBV11-2 to TRBJ2-5; no clear D. Trimming cost V 2 bases and J 0 bases, with 10 bases left between them. This CDR3 is built from 15 residues. Germline values: CDR1 SGHAT, CDR2 FQNNGV. The CDR3 coding sequence is TGTGCCAGCAGCTTATTTGCCCCGTACCAAGAGACCCAGTACTTC. Residues: CASSLFAPYQETQYF.

This clone occurred once. The chain has TRBV9 and TRBJ2-1, with 11 positions matching TRBD2. With 3 bases clipped from V and 9 bases from J, the junction kept 8 bases outside the gene matches. The CDR3 covers 15 residues. Per germline, CDR1 SGDLS and CDR2 YYNGEE. CDR3 amino acids: CASSDLTSGVGEQFF. The DNA of the CDR3 is TGTGCCAGCAGCGACTTGACTAGCGGGGTTGGTGAGCAGTTCTTC.

The V call is TRBV14, the J call TRBJ2-2; D is tentatively TRBD1 or TRBD2 (5 bases each). The CDR3 is made up of 13 amino acids. Per the germline V gene, CDR1 is SGHDN and CDR2 is FVKESK. V gave up 1 base and J gave up 7 bases, with 7 bases separating them. CDR3 in amino acids: CASSQGGSGELFF. Here the CDR3 DNA reads TGTGCCAGCAGCCAAGGGGGGAGCGGGGAGCTGTTTTTT.